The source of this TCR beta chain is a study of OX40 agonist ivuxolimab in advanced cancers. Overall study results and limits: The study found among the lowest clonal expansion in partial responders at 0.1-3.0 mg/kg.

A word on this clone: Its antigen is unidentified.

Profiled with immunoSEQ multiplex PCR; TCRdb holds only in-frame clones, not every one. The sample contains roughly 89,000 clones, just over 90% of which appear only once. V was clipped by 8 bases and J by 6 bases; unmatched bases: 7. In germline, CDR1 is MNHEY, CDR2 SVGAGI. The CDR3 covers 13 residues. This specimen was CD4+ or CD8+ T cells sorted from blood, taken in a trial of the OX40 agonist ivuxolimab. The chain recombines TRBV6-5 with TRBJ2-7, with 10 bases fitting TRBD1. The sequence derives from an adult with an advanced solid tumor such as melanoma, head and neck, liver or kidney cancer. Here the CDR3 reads CASAWDRGGEQYF. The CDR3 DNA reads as TGTGCCAGCGCCTGGGACAGGGGCGGCGAGCAGTACTTC.